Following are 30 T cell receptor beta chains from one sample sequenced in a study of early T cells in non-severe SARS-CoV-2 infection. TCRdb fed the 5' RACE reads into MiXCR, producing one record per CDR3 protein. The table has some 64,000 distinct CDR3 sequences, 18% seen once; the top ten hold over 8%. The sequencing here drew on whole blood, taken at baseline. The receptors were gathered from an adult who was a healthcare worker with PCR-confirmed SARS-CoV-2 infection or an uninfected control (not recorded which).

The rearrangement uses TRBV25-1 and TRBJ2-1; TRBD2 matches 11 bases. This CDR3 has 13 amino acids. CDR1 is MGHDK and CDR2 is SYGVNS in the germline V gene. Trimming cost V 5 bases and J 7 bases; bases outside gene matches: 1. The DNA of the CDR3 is TGTGCCAGCAGTAGACTAGCGGGAAATGAGCAGTTCTTC. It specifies CASSRLAGNEQFF.

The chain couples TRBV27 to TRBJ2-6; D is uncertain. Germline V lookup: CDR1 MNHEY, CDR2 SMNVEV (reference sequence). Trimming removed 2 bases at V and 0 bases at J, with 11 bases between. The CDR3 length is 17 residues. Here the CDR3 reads CASSLDSALSGANVLTF. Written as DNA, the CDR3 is TGTGCCAGCAGTTTAGACTCGGCCCTCTCTGGGGCCAACGTCCTGACTTTC.

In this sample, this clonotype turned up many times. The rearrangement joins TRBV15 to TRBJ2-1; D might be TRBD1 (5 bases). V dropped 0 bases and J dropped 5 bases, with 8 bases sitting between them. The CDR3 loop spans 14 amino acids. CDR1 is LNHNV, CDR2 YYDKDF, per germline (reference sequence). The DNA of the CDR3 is TGTGCCACCAGCAGAGAGGGGCAAAACAATGAGCAGTTCTTC. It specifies CATSREGQNNEQFF.

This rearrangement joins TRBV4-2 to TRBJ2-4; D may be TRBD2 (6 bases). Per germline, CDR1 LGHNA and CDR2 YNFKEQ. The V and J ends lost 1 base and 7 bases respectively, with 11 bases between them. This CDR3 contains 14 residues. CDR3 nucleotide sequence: TGTGCCAGCAGCCAAGCGAGGGGAGGTAACATTCAGTACTTC. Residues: CASSQARGGNIQYF.

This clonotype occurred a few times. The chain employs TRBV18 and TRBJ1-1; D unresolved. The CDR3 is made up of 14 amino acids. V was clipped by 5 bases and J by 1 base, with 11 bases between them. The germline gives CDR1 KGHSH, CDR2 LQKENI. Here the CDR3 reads CASSSTPANTEAFF. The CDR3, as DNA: TGTGCCAGCTCATCGACACCCGCGAACACTGAAGCTTTCTTT.

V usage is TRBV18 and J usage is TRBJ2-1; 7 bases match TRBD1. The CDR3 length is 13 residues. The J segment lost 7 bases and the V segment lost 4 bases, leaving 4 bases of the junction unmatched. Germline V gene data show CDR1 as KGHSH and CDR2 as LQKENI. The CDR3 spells CASSLQQGNEQFF. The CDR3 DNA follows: TGTGCCAGCTCACTTCAACAGGGGAATGAGCAGTTCTTC. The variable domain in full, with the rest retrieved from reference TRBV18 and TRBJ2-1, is NAGVMQNPRHLVRRRGQEARLRCSPMKGHSHVYWYRQLPEEGLKFMVYLQKENIIDESGMPKERFSAEFPKEGPSILRIQQVVRGDSAAYFCASSLQQGNEQFFGPGTRLTVL.

The CDR3 is CSAPRPSESSYEQYF. The CDR3 DNA follows: TGCAGTGCTCCCCGCCCTAGCGAGAGCTCCTACGAGCAGTACTTC. The chain links TRBV20-1 to TRBJ2-7; TRBD2 might be the D (6 bases). CDR1 is DFQATT and CDR2 is SNEGSKA in the germline V gene (reference sequence). The CDR3 has 15 amino acids. Trimming removed 5 bases at V and 0 bases at J, with 17 bases between.

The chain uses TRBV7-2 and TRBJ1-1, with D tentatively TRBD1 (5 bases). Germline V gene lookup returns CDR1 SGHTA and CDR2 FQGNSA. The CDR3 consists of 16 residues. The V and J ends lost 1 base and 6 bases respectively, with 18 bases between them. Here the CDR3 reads CASSLGPAGYVAEAFF. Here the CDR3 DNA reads TGTGCCAGCAGCTTAGGTCCGGCAGGGTACGTTGCTGAAGCTTTCTTT.

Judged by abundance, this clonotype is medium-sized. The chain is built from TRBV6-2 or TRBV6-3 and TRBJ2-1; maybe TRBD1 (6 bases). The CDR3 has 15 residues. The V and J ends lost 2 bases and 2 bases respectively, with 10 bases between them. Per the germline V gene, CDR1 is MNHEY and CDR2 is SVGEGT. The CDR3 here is CASSYEAGAYNEQFF. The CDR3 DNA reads TGTGCCAGCAGTTACGAGGCAGGGGCCTACAATGAGCAGTTCTTC.

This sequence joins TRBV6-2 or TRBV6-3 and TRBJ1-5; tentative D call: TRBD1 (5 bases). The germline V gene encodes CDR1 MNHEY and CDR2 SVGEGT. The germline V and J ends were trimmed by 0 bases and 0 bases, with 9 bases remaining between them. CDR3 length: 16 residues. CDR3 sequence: CASSYSGHNSNQPQHF. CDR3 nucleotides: TGTGCCAGCAGTTACTCAGGACACAATAGCAATCAGCCCCAGCATTTT.

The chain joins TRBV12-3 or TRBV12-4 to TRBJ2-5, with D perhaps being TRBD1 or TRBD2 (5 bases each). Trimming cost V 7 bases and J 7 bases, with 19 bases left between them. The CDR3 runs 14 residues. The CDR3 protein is CASTGTVQAGTQYF. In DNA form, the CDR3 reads TGTGCCAGCACCGGGACCGTACAAGCTGGGACCCAGTACTTC.

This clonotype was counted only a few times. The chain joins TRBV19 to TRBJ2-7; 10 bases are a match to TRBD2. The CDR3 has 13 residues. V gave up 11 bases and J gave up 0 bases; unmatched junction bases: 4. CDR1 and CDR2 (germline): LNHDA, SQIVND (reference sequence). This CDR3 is CASAGGYSYEQYF. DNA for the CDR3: TGTGCCTCAGCGGGAGGGTACTCCTACGAGCAGTACTTC.

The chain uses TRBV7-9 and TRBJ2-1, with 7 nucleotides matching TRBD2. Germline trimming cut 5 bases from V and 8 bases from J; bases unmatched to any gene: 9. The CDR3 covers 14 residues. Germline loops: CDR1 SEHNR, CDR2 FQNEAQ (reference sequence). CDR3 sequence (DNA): TGTGCCAGCAGCGCAGGGACTACGGGATATGAGCAGTTCTTC. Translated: CASSAGTTGYEQFF.

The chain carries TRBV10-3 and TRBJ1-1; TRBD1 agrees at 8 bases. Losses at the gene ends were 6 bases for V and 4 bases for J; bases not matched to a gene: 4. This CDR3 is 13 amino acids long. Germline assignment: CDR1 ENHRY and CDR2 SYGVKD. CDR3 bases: TGTGCCATCAGGGACAGGGAGTCCACTGAAGCTTTCTTT. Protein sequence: CAIRDRESTEAFF.

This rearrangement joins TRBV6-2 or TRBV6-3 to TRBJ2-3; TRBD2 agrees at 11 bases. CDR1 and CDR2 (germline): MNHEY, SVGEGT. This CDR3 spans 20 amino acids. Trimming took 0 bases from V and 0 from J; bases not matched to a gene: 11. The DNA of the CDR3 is TGTGCCAGCAGTTACTCGCACCTCGGTAGCGGGAGGGAGAGCACAGATACGCAGTATTTT. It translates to CASSYSHLGSGRESTDTQYF.

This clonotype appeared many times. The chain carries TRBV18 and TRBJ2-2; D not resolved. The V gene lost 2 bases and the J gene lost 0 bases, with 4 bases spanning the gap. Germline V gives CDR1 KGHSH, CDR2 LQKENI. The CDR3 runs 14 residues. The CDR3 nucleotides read TGTGCCAGCTCACCAGGGACGAACACCGGGGAGCTGTTTTTT. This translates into CASSPGTNTGELFF. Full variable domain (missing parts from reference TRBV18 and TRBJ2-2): NAGVMQNPRHLVRRRGQEARLRCSPMKGHSHVYWYRQLPEEGLKFMVYLQKENIIDESGMPKERFSAEFPKEGPSILRIQQVVRGDSAAYFCASSPGTNTGELFFGEGSRLTVL.

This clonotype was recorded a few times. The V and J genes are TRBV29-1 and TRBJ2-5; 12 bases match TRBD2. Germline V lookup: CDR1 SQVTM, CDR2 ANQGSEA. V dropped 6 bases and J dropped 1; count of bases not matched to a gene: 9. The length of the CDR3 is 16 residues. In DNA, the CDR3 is TGCAGCGTAGCAGCTAGCGGGGGGGCGGGCCAAGAGACCCAGTACTTC. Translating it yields CSVAASGGAGQETQYF.

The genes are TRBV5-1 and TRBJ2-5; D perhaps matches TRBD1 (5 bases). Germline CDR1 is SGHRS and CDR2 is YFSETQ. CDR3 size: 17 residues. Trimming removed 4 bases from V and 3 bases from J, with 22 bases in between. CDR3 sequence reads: CASSQPKAGNFEETQYF. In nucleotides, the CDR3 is TGCGCCAGCAGCCAACCGAAAGCAGGGAACTTTGAAGAGACCCAGTACTTC. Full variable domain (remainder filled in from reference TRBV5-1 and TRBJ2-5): KAGVTQTPRYLIKTRGQQVTLSCSPISGHRSVSWYQQTPGQGLQFLFEYFSETQRNKGNFPGRFSGRQFSNSRSEMNVSTLELGDSALYLCASSQPKAGNFEETQYFGPGTRLLVL.

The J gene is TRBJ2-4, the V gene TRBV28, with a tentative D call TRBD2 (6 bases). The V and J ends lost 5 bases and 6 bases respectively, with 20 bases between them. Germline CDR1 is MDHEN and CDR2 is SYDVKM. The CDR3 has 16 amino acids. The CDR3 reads CASSNPMGGLGNIQYF. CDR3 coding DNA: TGTGCCAGCAGTAACCCTATGGGAGGACTGGGAAACATTCAGTACTTC.

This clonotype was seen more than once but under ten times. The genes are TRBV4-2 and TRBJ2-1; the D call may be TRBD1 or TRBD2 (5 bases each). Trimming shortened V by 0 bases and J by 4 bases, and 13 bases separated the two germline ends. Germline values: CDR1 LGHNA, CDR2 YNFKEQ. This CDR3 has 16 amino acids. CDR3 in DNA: TGTGCCAGCAGCCAAGACGGGACGGCAACATACAATGAGCAGTTCTTC. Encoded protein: CASSQDGTATYNEQFF.

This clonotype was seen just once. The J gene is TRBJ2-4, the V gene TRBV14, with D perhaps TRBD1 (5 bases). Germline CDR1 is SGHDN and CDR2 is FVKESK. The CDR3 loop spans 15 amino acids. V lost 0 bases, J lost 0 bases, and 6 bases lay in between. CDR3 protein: CASSQEGAAKNIQYF. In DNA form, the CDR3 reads TGTGCCAGCAGCCAAGAAGGGGCAGCCAAAAACATTCAGTACTTC.

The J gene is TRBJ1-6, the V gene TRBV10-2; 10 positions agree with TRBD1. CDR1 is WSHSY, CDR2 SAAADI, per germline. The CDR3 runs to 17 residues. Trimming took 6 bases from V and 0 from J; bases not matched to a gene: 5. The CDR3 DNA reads TGCGCCAGCAGGCCGGGACAGGGGAGCTCCTATAATTCACCCCTCCACTTT. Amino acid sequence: CASRPGQGSSYNSPLHF.

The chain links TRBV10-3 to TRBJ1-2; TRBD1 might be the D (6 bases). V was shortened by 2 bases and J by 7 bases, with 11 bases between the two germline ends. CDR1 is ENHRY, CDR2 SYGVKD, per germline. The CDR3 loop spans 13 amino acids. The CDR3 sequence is CAISERGDVGYTF. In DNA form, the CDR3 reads TGTGCCATCAGTGAGAGGGGGGATGTTGGCTACACCTTC.

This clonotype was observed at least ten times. The CDR3 DNA sequence: TGTGCCAGCACCCTTAGCGGGGGCCTCTACAATGAGCAGTTCTTC. This sequence encodes CASTLSGGLYNEQFF. The rearrangement joins TRBV11-2 to TRBJ2-1, with 9 positions matching TRBD2. The CDR3 sequence is 15 residues long. Germline V CDR1 and CDR2: SGHAT, FQNNGV. V was clipped by 7 bases and J by 3 bases; unmatched bases: 7.

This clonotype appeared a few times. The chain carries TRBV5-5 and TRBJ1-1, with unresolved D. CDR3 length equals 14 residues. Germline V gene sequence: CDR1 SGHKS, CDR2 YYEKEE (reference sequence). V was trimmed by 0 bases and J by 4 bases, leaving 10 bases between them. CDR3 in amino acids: CASSLGLASTEAFF. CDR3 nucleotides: TGTGCCAGCAGCTTGGGTTTGGCTAGCACTGAAGCTTTCTTT.

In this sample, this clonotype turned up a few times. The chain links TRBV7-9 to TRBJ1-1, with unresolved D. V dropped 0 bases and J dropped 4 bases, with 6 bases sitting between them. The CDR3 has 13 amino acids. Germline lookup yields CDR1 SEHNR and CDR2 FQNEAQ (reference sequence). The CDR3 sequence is CASSLALVTEAFF. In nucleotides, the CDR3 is TGTGCCAGCAGCTTAGCGCTGGTCACTGAAGCTTTCTTT.

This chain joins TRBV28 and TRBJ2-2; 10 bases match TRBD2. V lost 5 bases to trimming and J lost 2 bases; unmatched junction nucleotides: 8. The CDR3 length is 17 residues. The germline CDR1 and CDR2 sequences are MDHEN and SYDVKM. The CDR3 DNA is TGTGCCAGCAGTGAGGTCCAACTAGCGGGAAACACCGGGGAGCTGTTTTTT. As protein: CASSEVQLAGNTGELFF. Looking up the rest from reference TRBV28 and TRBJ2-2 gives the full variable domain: DVKVTQSSRYLVKRTGEKVFLECVQDMDHENMFWYRQDPGLGLRLIYFSYDVKMKEKGDIPEGYSVSREKKERFSLILESASTNQTSMYLCASSEVQLAGNTGELFFGEGSRLTVL.

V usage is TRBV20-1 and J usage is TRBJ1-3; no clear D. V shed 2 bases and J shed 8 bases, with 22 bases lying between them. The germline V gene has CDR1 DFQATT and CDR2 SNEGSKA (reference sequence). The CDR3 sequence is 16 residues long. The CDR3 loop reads CSARFQAAGASHTIYF. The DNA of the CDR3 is TGCAGTGCTAGATTTCAGGCGGCAGGTGCTTCCCACACCATATATTTT.

CDR3 sequence reads: CASSPGTGYGNEQFF. The CDR3 DNA reads TGTGCCAGCAGCCCTGGGACAGGGTATGGGAATGAGCAGTTCTTC. This rearrangement joins TRBV7-7 to TRBJ2-1, with TRBD1 identical over 9 bases. This CDR3 spans 15 amino acids. Germline V CDR1 and CDR2: SSHAT, FNYEAQ (reference sequence). V was pared by 5 bases and J by 7 bases, with 9 bases of the junction left unmatched.

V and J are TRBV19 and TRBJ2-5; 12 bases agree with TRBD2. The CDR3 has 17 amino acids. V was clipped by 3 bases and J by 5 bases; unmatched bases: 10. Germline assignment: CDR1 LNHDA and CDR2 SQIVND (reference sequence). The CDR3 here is CASSIPTSGGPRETQYF. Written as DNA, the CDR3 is TGTGCCAGTAGTATTCCGACTAGCGGGGGTCCCCGGGAGACCCAGTACTTC.